The 14 T cell receptor beta chains below were found in one sample sequenced in a study of control samples from healthy donors and cancer patients. Some clones are missing from TCRdb's copy, which holds only in-frame ones; the method was immunoSEQ multiplex PCR. The sample contains 130,000 or so clones, about 88% of which appear only once. Sequenced sample: blood. The receptors were gathered from a man in his fifties in good health.

This clone has only one observation. The chain employs TRBV6-5 and TRBJ2-7; 7 bases are shared with TRBD2. Germline assignment: CDR1 MNHEY and CDR2 SVGAGI. This CDR3 spans 13 amino acids. The junction had 6 bases not matched to a gene; V was cut back by 8 bases and J by 2 bases. The DNA for the CDR3 is TGTGCCAGCGGAGGCGGGGGTGCCTACGAGCAGTACTTC. It encodes CASGGGGAYEQYF.

This chain uses TRBV7-6 with TRBJ2-3; the D gene is possibly TRBD1 (5 bases). Looked up from germline, CDR1 is SGHVS and CDR2 is FNYEAQ. The V gene lost 2 bases and the J gene lost 0 bases, with 12 bases spanning the gap. This CDR3 comprises 16 residues. CDR3: CASSLTRDSSTDTQYF. CDR3 nucleotides: TGTGCCAGCAGCTTAACACGCGACAGTAGCACAGATACGCAGTATTTT.

The chain is built from TRBV9 and TRBJ2-7; 9 nucleotides match TRBD1. Per germline, CDR1 SGDLS and CDR2 YYNGEE. CDR3 length: 15 residues. With 3 bases clipped from V and 0 bases from J, the junction kept 4 bases outside the gene matches. The CDR3 DNA reads TGTGCCAGCAGCGCGGGGACAGGGATCTCCTACGAGCAGTACTTC. It translates to CASSAGTGISYEQYF.

The J gene is TRBJ1-1, the V gene TRBV19; D is uncertain. The V gene lost 4 bases and the J gene lost 2 bases, with 8 bases spanning the gap. Germline V lookup: CDR1 LNHDA, CDR2 SQIVND (reference sequence). CDR3 size: 13 residues. For the CDR3, the DNA is TGTGCCAGTAGTAGCCAGATCAACACTGAAGCTTTCTTT. This gives the protein CASSSQINTEAFF.

V and J are TRBV11-3 and TRBJ1-1; possible D gene TRBD1, 6 bases. This CDR3 is built from 15 residues. Germline loops: CDR1 SGHNT, CDR2 YENEEA. V lost 1 base to trimming and J lost 4 bases, with 13 bases between them. The CDR3 DNA follows: TGTGCCAGCAGCTTAGGGGGGCAGGGGATCACTGAAGCTTTCTTT. It yields the protein CASSLGGQGITEAFF.

This chain joins TRBV28 and TRBJ2-7, with 8 bases aligning to TRBD1. The germline CDR1 and CDR2 sequences are MDHEN and SYDVKM. This CDR3 spans 13 amino acids. Losses at the gene ends were 3 bases for V and 12 bases for J; bases not matched to a gene: 10. CDR3 sequence reads: CASSLIETGDRYF. The CDR3 nucleotides are TGTGCCAGCAGTTTGATCGAGACAGGGGATCGGTACTTC.

In its sample, this clone was seen once. This chain links TRBV19 with TRBJ1-6; D remains unclear. This CDR3 comprises 12 residues. The V and J ends lost 5 bases and 12 bases respectively, with 11 bases between them. Germline CDR1 LNHDA, CDR2 SQIVND (reference sequence). CDR3 amino acids: CASSDKREPLHF. The DNA for the CDR3 is TGTGCCAGTAGTGACAAACGGGAACCCCTCCACTTT.

This clone has a handful of counts. V gene TRBV5-4 combines with J gene TRBJ2-1; tentatively, D is TRBD2 (6 bases). The CDR3 sequence is 12 residues long. V was shortened by 4 bases and J by 10 bases, with 12 bases between the two germline ends. Germline V lookup: CDR1 SGHNT, CDR2 YYREEE (reference sequence). CDR3 sequence: CASSLLGGEQFF. The CDR3 nucleotides are TGTGCCAGCAGCCTCTTAGGAGGGGAGCAGTTCTTC.

This clone was observed once. The chain joins TRBV6-1 to TRBJ1-6; maybe TRBD1 (6 bases). Germline V CDR1 and CDR2: MNHNS, SASEGT. The CDR3 sequence is 14 residues long. The germline V and J ends were trimmed by 3 bases and 6 bases, with 9 bases remaining between them. CDR3 in DNA: TGTGCCAGCAGTGATGGGGGCCTTAATTCACCCCTCCACTTT. Translating it yields CASSDGGLNSPLHF.

The rearrangement joins TRBV11-2 to TRBJ1-3; 7 bases align to TRBD1. The CDR3 extends over 16 amino acids. CDR1 and CDR2 from the germline V gene are SGHAT and FQNNGV. V gave up 0 bases and J gave up 1 base; unmatched junction bases: 3. The CDR3 region is CASSLEWTGSGNTIYF. CDR3 DNA: TGTGCCAGCAGCTTAGAGTGGACAGGATCTGGAAACACCATATATTTT. Variable domain in full (rest from reference TRBV11-2 and TRBJ1-3): EAGVAQSPRYKIIEKRQSVAFWCNPISGHATLYWYQQILGQGPKLLIQFQNNGVVDDSQLPKDRFSAERLKGVDSTLKIQPAKLEDSAVYLCASSLEWTGSGNTIYFGEGSWLTVV.

This clone was observed once. This chain uses TRBV25-1 with TRBJ1-6, with 10 bases aligning to TRBD1. The CDR3 consists of 16 residues. Germline trimming cut 0 bases from V and 9 bases from J; bases unmatched to any gene: 5. Germline values: CDR1 MGHDK, CDR2 SYGVNS. The CDR3 DNA follows: TGTGCCAGCAGTGAATATGGGGGGACAGGGGTTTCACCCCTCCACTTT. Translation gives CASSEYGGTGVSPLHF.

V is TRBV5-1 and J is TRBJ2-3, with D perhaps matching TRBD2 (6 bases). This CDR3 comprises 15 residues. Germline loops: CDR1 SGHRS, CDR2 YFSETQ. V was clipped by 4 bases and J by 2 bases, with 14 bases between them. The CDR3 loop reads CASSREPGDTDTQYF. For the CDR3, the DNA is TGCGCCAGCAGCAGGGAGCCGGGGGACACAGATACGCAGTATTTT.

The chain employs TRBV9 and TRBJ2-5; D may be TRBD1 or TRBD2 (6 bases each). Germline loops: CDR1 SGDLS, CDR2 YYNGEE. This CDR3 contains 15 residues. The ends were cut back, 0 bases at V and 2 bases at J, with 11 bases in the middle. This CDR3 reads CASSVGGALQETQYF. The CDR3 region has the DNA TGTGCCAGCAGCGTAGGGGGGGCACTTCAAGAGACCCAGTACTTC.

Turning to this clone: The junction departs from the called germline gene at one end, perhaps through a read error. CDR3 sequence (DNA): TGTGCCAACAGCTCACAGGGGTTACTATTCAATGAGCAGTTCTTC. Translation gives CANSSQGLLFNEQFF. This chain joins TRBV11-2 and TRBJ2-1; 7 nucleotides line up with TRBD1. This CDR3 is built from 15 residues. Germline CDR1 is SGHAT and CDR2 is FQNNGV.